Reported below is one TCR beta chain. This sample is part of a study of blood T cell repertoires in COVID-19. Across the study: Material from acute and convalescent COVID-19 was sourced from the United States, Italy and Spain. Sample material is recorded as cDNA or gDNA derived from T cells, B-cell-depleted T cells, or PBMCs.

Methods used by the authors: Amplification of reference gene primers was used by the study to estimate nucleated cell counts. This table comes from immunoSEQ multiplex PCR, and its TCRdb copy is limited to in-frame clones, with some not included. V and J calls and clone size are given by that table; D and trimming were obtained from the DNA. The table has 85,000 to 120,000 clones, approximately 90% seen once. The ends were cut back, 8 bases at V and 8 bases at J, with 21 bases in the middle. The CDR3 has 14 amino acids. Germline lookup yields CDR1 SEHNR and CDR2 FQNEAQ (reference sequence). The receptor's source is a man aged 50 or older with active COVID-19. The sequenced sample was peripheral blood. This chain connects TRBV7-9 to TRBJ1-1; D might be TRBD1 (6 bases). This chain's CDR3 is CASLEWDNLREAFF. The CDR3 region has the DNA TGTGCCAGCCTCGAGTGGGACAATCTCAGGGAAGCTTTCTTT.